Listed here are 28 T cell receptor beta chains from one sample, sequenced in a study of T cell responses to AZD1222 COVID-19 vaccine. The protocol was immunoSEQ multiplex PCR, while the TCRdb copy is restricted to in-frame clones and leaves out a portion. This sample has 160,000 or so clones; 85% to 95% occur once, and the top ten carry about 1.6%. The input for sequencing was peripheral blood, taken 28 days after the second AZD1222 dose. These receptors were collected from an adult who received the AZD1222 COVID-19 vaccine.

This clone has only a few counts. The chain carries TRBV4-2 and TRBJ2-2; D gene uncertain. Trimming removed 2 bases from V and 9 bases from J, with 4 bases in between. The germline V gene has CDR1 LGHNA and CDR2 YNFKEQ. CDR3 length equals 11 residues. The CDR3 reads CASSQKRELFF. Written as DNA, the CDR3 is TGTGCCAGCAGCCAAAAGCGGGAGCTGTTTTTT.

The chain uses TRBV4-2 and TRBJ2-1; 14 bases match TRBD2. V lost 3 bases to trimming and J lost 7 bases; unmatched junction nucleotides: 2. Germline CDR1 LGHNA, CDR2 YNFKEQ. This CDR3 has 15 amino acids. CDR3 nucleotide sequence: TGTGCCAGCAGCCAGGGACTAGCGGGGGCTAATGAGCAGTTCTTC. Translated: CASSQGLAGANEQFF.

The CDR3 protein is CASSSRPPAWEANQPQHF. DNA of the CDR3: TGTGCCAGCAGCTCCCGACCCCCGGCGTGGGAGGCAAATCAGCCCCAGCATTTT. This sequence joins TRBV27 and TRBJ1-5; D is ambiguous. CDR1 is MNHEY, CDR2 SMNVEV, per germline (reference sequence). The V gene lost 6 bases and the J gene lost 4 bases, with 25 bases spanning the gap. This CDR3 has 18 residues.

The gene calls are TRBV12-3 or TRBV12-4 and TRBJ2-1; D not certain. The CDR3 runs 11 residues. V lost 6 bases and J 8 bases, leaving 8 bases between the germline ends. The CDR3 sequence is CASRLVDEQFF. In DNA, the CDR3 is TGTGCCAGCAGGCTAGTCGATGAGCAGTTCTTC.

In this sample, this clone turned up once. The CDR3 coding sequence is TGCAGCGTTCTGTCCCCAACAGAAAACTATGGCTACACCTTC. This sequence encodes CSVLSPTENYGYTF. The V gene is TRBV29-1, the J gene TRBJ1-2, with no clear D. The V and J ends lost 5 bases and 2 bases respectively, with 15 bases between them. The CDR3 loop spans 14 amino acids. Germline CDR1 SQVTM, CDR2 ANQGSEA.

The chain links TRBV11-2 to TRBJ1-1; maybe TRBD1 (5 bases). Trimming took 1 base from V and 0 from J, leaving 9 bases between them. Germline CDR1 is SGHAT and CDR2 is FQNNGV. This CDR3 has 15 amino acids. The CDR3 DNA reads TGTGCCAGCAGCTTAGTGGGGACGGTGAACACTGAAGCTTTCTTT. Encoded protein: CASSLVGTVNTEAFF.

The genes are TRBV18 and TRBJ2-7; 7 bases agree with TRBD1. Germline CDR1 reads KGHSH; CDR2 reads LQKENI. This CDR3 has 15 amino acids. V shed 3 bases, J shed 4 bases, and the junction held 9 bases outside the gene matches. The CDR3: CASSPKQGQPYEQYF. CDR3 DNA: TGTGCCAGCTCACCGAAGCAGGGACAGCCGTACGAGCAGTACTTC.

The chain employs TRBV4-1 and TRBJ1-1, with 11 nucleotides matching TRBD1. The CDR3 has 16 amino acids. Losses at the gene ends were 4 bases for V and 4 bases for J; bases not matched to a gene: 8. The germline V gene encodes CDR1 MGHRA and CDR2 YSYEKL. CDR3 sequence reads: CASSPGQGARSTEAFF. The CDR3 DNA sequence: TGCGCCAGCAGCCCTGGACAGGGGGCCCGTTCCACTGAAGCTTTCTTT.

This chain uses TRBV28 with TRBJ2-1; D is uncertain. From germline, CDR1 is MDHEN and CDR2 SYDVKM. V lost 7 bases and J lost 7, with 5 bases in between. This CDR3 is built from 10 residues. CDR3 region: CASKGNEQFF. The CDR3 nucleotides are TGTGCCAGCAAAGGGAATGAGCAGTTCTTC.

The chain is built from TRBV19 and TRBJ2-3, with 10 bases matching TRBD2. Germline V lookup: CDR1 LNHDA, CDR2 SQIVND (reference sequence). With 5 bases clipped from V and 6 bases from J, the junction kept 8 bases outside the gene matches. The CDR3 contains 15 residues. The CDR3: CASSPLAGVSDTQYF. The CDR3 nucleotides read TGTGCCAGTAGTCCTCTAGCGGGAGTATCCGATACGCAGTATTTT.

The chain employs TRBV4-1 and TRBJ2-7, with D possibly being TRBD1 or TRBD2 (6 bases each). Germline CDR1 reads MGHRA; CDR2 reads YSYEKL. Trimming took 4 bases from V and 5 from J, leaving 18 bases between them. This CDR3 region has 15 residues. In DNA form, the CDR3 reads TGCGCCAGCAGCCCCAACGTGGGGGGCGGGAACGAGCAGTACTTC. Its protein product is CASSPNVGGGNEQYF.

The V gene is TRBV4-2, the J gene TRBJ2-3, with 9 nucleotides matching TRBD2. The CDR3 spans 16 residues. Unmatched junction bases numbered 8, after V lost 1 base and J lost 6 bases. CDR1 is LGHNA and CDR2 is YNFKEQ in the germline V gene. Here the CDR3 DNA reads TGTGCCAGCAGCCAAGTCCCTAGCGGGAACGGCGATACGCAGTATTTT. It specifies CASSQVPSGNGDTQYF.

The chain couples TRBV6-6 to TRBJ1-1; D perhaps matches TRBD1 (5 bases). The germline V gene encodes CDR1 MNHNY and CDR2 SVGAGI (reference sequence). V gave up 6 bases and J gave up 5 bases, with 10 bases separating them. CDR3 length: 12 residues. DNA for the CDR3: TGTGCCAGCAGGCCCGACAGAACTGAAGCTTTCTTT. This translates into CASRPDRTEAFF.

The rearrangement links TRBV7-2 to TRBJ2-7, with D perhaps matching TRBD2 (6 bases). V was clipped by 1 base and J by 4 bases, with 14 bases between them. The CDR3 covers 15 residues. The V gene's germline CDR1 is SGHTA and CDR2 FQGNSA. The CDR3 region has the DNA TGTGCCAGCAGCTTAGGAGGCGGGGTTCAGTACGAGCAGTACTTC. This encodes CASSLGGGVQYEQYF.

The chain is built from TRBV18 and TRBJ1-5; D perhaps matches TRBD1 (6 bases). V gave up 1 base and J gave up 2 bases, with 9 bases separating them. The CDR3 length is 15 residues. The germline V gene has CDR1 KGHSH and CDR2 LQKENI. CDR3 sequence (DNA): TGTGCCAGCTCACCACGGGGGGCGGGCAATCAGCCCCAGCATTTT. Amino acids: CASSPRGAGNQPQHF. The variable domain in full, completed from reference TRBV18 and TRBJ1-5, reads NAGVMQNPRHLVRRRGQEARLRCSPMKGHSHVYWYRQLPEEGLKFMVYLQKENIIDESGMPKERFSAEFPKEGPSILRIQQVVRGDSAAYFCASSPRGAGNQPQHFGDGTRLSIL.

The CDR3 is CSALGPSLSGYTF. DNA for the CDR3: TGCAGCGCCCTGGGCCCGTCCTTAAGCGGCTACACCTTC. The gene calls are TRBV29-1 and TRBJ1-2; no reliable D call. Germline CDR1 reads SQVTM; CDR2 reads ANQGSEA. V lost 7 bases, J lost 8 bases, and 20 bases lay in between. The CDR3 loop spans 13 amino acids.

This chain joins TRBV28 and TRBJ1-5; D ambiguous. Germline V lookup: CDR1 MDHEN, CDR2 SYDVKM. Trimming removed 1 base at V and 1 base at J, with 5 bases between. CDR3 length equals 14 residues. The CDR3 is CASSLSVSNQPQHF. The CDR3, as DNA: TGTGCCAGCAGTTTATCGGTCAGCAATCAGCCCCAGCATTTT. Drawing the rest from reference TRBV28 and TRBJ1-5, the complete variable domain is DVKVTQSSRYLVKRTGEKVFLECVQDMDHENMFWYRQDPGLGLRLIYFSYDVKMKEKGDIPEGYSVSREKKERFSLILESASTNQTSMYLCASSLSVSNQPQHFGDGTRLSIL.

The rearrangement uses TRBV10-3 and TRBJ1-1, with D perhaps matching TRBD1 (6 bases). Looked up from germline, CDR1 is ENHRY and CDR2 is SYGVKD. Trimming removed 3 bases at V and 11 bases at J, with 13 bases between. This CDR3 has 12 amino acids. For the CDR3, the DNA is TGTGCCATCAGTGAAGTCAGGGGAACGGCTTTCTTT. Translating it yields CAISEVRGTAFF.

V usage is TRBV10-1 and J usage is TRBJ1-2; 9 nucleotides match TRBD1. Germline CDR1 WNHNN, CDR2 SYGVQD (reference sequence). The V gene end was trimmed by 6 bases and the J gene end by 5 bases; junction bases not matched to a gene: 13. This CDR3 is 16 amino acids long. CDR3 protein: CASSHKPGQGFYGYTF. The CDR3 coding sequence is TGCGCCAGCAGCCACAAGCCGGGACAGGGATTTTATGGCTACACCTTC.

This chain connects TRBV3-1 (or the pseudogene TRBV3-2) to TRBJ1-1; 7 nucleotides match TRBD1. The CDR3 runs 17 residues. J lost 1 base, V lost 4 bases, and 12 bases had no gene match. Looked up from germline, CDR1 is LGHDT and CDR2 is YNNKEL (reference sequence). CDR3 in DNA: TGTGCCAGCAGCCGGACAGGCTCGATTGCATGGAACACTGAAGCTTTCTTT. It codes for CASSRTGSIAWNTEAFF.

This clone was found once. This chain uses TRBV24-1 with TRBJ2-1; a possible D gene is TRBD2 (6 bases). Per germline, CDR1 KGHDR and CDR2 SFDVKD. V lost 5 bases and J 6 bases, leaving 10 bases between the germline ends. This CDR3 is 13 amino acids long. The CDR3 sequence is CATSVGGFNEQFF. The CDR3 DNA sequence: TGTGCCACCAGTGTGGGAGGTTTCAATGAGCAGTTCTTC.

The rearrangement uses TRBV6-5 and TRBJ2-7; 8 bases agree with TRBD1. Germline values: CDR1 MNHEY, CDR2 SVGAGI. The length of the CDR3 is 14 residues. V was clipped by 7 bases and J by 0 bases; unmatched bases: 5. The CDR3 sequence is CASKGQVNSYEQYF. Here the CDR3 DNA reads TGTGCCAGCAAGGGACAGGTCAACTCCTACGAGCAGTACTTC.

This clone was observed a handful of times. The rearrangement links TRBV10-3 to TRBJ1-2, with 8 nucleotides matching TRBD1. The CDR3 length is 13 residues. Germline CDR1 is ENHRY and CDR2 is SYGVKD. The ends lost 2 bases at V and 7 bases at J; junction bases unmatched: 3. The CDR3 DNA reads TGTGCCATCAGTGAGGGACAGGGCAGTGGCTACACCTTC. Its protein is CAISEGQGSGYTF.

This clone was detected only a few times. The chain links TRBV6-6 to TRBJ1-6; D uncertain. Germline V gene lookup returns CDR1 MNHNY and CDR2 SVGAGI (reference sequence). Deletions cut 0 bases from V and 6 bases from J, with 12 bases between. The CDR3 consists of 16 residues. The CDR3 coding sequence is TGTGCCAGCAGTTACTCAGTCCGGGCGGGTAATTCACCCCTCCACTTT. Protein sequence: CASSYSVRAGNSPLHF.

CDR3 in DNA: TGTGCCAGCAGCTTGGCGCCGGGGCAGAGGGGCTACACCTTC. Translated: CASSLAPGQRGYTF. The rearrangement uses TRBV5-5 and TRBJ1-2, with a tentative D call TRBD1 (5 bases). This CDR3 region has 14 residues. CDR1 SGHKS and CDR2 YYEKEE come from the germline V gene (reference sequence). V was clipped by 0 bases and J by 8 bases, with 14 bases between them.

In regard to this clone: Other DNA sequences within the sample encode an identical CDR3. The chain links TRBV12-3 or TRBV12-4 to TRBJ1-2; D ambiguous. Trimming cost V 8 bases and J 2 bases, with 6 bases left between them. The CDR3 length is 11 residues. The CDR3 region is CASSLNYGYTF. CDR3 coding DNA: TGTGCCAGCTCCCTCAACTATGGCTACACCTTC.

V gene TRBV12-3 or TRBV12-4 combines with J gene TRBJ2-7, with 7 bases lining up with TRBD1. The CDR3 covers 13 residues. The V gene end was trimmed by 3 bases and the J gene end by 2 bases; junction bases not matched to a gene: 1. The CDR3 loop is CASSLGQPYEQYF. In DNA, the CDR3 is TGTGCCAGCAGTTTGGGACAGCCCTACGAGCAGTACTTC.

The chain employs TRBV5-1 and TRBJ2-3, with no clear D. This CDR3 comprises 14 residues. V was clipped by 2 bases and J by 0 bases, with 7 bases between them. Germline CDR1 and CDR2: SGHRS and YFSETQ. The CDR3 DNA is TGCGCCAGCAGCTTAGTGGCCAGCACAGATACGCAGTATTTT. Translation: CASSLVASTDTQYF.